This T cell receptor (beta chain) was documented in a study of blood T cell repertoires in COVID-19. Study-level information: The samples span acute and convalescent COVID-19 from the United States, Italy and Spain. PBMCs, B-cell-depleted T cells, or T cells were the source of the cDNA or gDNA that made up the material.

Measured with immunoSEQ multiplex PCR; TCRdb has only the in-frame clones, and not every one. The data show under 200,000 clones, with 70% to 90% seen just once and around 2.3% held by the top ten. Looked up from germline, CDR1 is GTSNPN and CDR2 is SVGIG (reference sequence). CDR3 size: 13 residues. The J segment lost 3 bases and the V segment lost 5 bases, leaving 3 bases of the junction unmatched. The clonotype originates from a man between 65 and 79 years old with active or convalescent COVID-19. This chain links TRBV30 with TRBJ1-5; 8 positions match TRBD1. What was sequenced was peripheral blood. The CDR3 region is CAWGQGPNQPQHF. CDR3 nucleotide sequence: TGTGCCTGGGGACAGGGTCCCAATCAGCCCCAGCATTTT.